This T cell receptor (beta chain) originates from a study of blood T cell repertoires in COVID-19. Turning to the study itself: COVID-19 samples from acute and convalescent phases originated in the United States, Italy and Spain.

V dropped 3 bases and J dropped 3 bases, with 20 bases sitting between them. This CDR3 has 17 residues. Germline V CDR1 and CDR2: SGHRS, YFSETQ. As handled by the study authors: For nucleated cells, counts were estimated from reference gene primer amplification. This table comes from immunoSEQ multiplex PCR, and its TCRdb copy is limited to in-frame clones, with some not included. The V and J calls and clone size are taken from that table; D and trimming were inferred from the DNA. In the table there are about 180,000 clones, roughly 80% of which are singletons. Enrolment of Seattle patients took place during active infection, and they were followed longitudinally.

This clonotype originated in a woman in her seventies with COVID-19, enrolled during active disease. The chain joins TRBV5-1 to TRBJ2-3; a weak D match, TRBD1 (7 bases). The sequenced sample was peripheral blood. CDR3 residues: CASSSTSSGGNTDTQYF. DNA of the CDR3: TGCGCCAGCAGCTCAACTAGCTCAGGGGGGAATACAGATACGCAGTATTTT. The variable domain in full, completed from reference TRBV5-1 and TRBJ2-3, reads KAGVTQTPRYLIKTRGQQVTLSCSPISGHRSVSWYQQTPGQGLQFLFEYFSETQRNKGNFPGRFSGRQFSNSRSEMNVSTLELGDSALYLCASSSTSSGGNTDTQYFGPGTRLTVL.